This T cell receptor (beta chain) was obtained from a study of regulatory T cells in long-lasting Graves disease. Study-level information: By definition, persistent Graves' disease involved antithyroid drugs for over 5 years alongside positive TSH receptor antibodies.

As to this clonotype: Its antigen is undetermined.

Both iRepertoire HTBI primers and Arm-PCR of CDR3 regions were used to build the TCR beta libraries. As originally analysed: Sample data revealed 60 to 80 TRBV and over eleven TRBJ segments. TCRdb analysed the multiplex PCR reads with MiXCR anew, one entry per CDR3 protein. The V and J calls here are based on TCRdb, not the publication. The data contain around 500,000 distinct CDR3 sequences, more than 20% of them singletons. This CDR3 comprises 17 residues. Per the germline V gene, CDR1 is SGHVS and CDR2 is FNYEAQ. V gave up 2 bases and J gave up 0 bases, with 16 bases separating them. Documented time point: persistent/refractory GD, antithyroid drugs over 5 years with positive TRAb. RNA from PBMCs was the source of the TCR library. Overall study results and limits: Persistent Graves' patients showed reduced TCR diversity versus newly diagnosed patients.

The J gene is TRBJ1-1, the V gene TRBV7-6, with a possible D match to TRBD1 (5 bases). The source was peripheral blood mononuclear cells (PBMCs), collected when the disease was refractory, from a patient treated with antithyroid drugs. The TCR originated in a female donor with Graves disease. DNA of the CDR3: TGTGCCAGCAGCTTAATTGGGGGAATCCCAATGAACACTGAAGCTTTCTTT. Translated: CASSLIGGIPMNTEAFF.